The present TCR beta chain was sequenced within a study of cytomegalovirus exposure and HLA in healthy donors. Study-wide results and limits: TCR association rates varied by HLA locus in a later analysis, with DRB1 highest and HLA-C lowest.

PCR amplification relied on 60 Vbeta primers (plus 13 Jbeta primers). Libraries were prepared by immunoSEQ multiplex PCR; TCRdb keeps only in-frame clonotypes and omits some of them. The table shows under 200,000 clones, with approximately 84% occurring only once. Everyone who donated was a healthy bone marrow donor. V was pared by 3 bases and J by 7 bases, with 14 bases between. The V gene's germline CDR1 is SEHNR and CDR2 FQNEAQ (reference sequence). CDR3 size: 14 residues. On this clone: As yet, its antigen is unknown.

V is TRBV7-9 and J is TRBJ2-3, with D possibly matching TRBD1 (5 bases). The clonotype originates from a woman in her forties or fifties in good health and CMV-seropositive. Sequencing was performed on PBMCs. The CDR3 sequence is CASSFTGRQNTQYF. CDR3 bases: TGTGCCAGCAGCTTCACAGGTCGTCAAAATACGCAGTATTTT.